This T cell receptor beta chain emerged from a study of shared clonotypes between healthy human individuals. The assay used deep level. Produced via immunoSEQ multiplex PCR; TCRdb's table is partial and in-frame only. The sample contains about 2,200,000 clones, about 93% of which appear only once. Cells designated naive CD8 were CD45RO-negative and were positively selected for CCR7, with terminally differentiated effector memory CD45RA+ cells excluded. The CDR3 has 14 residues. The V and J ends lost 2 bases and 4 bases, in that order; junction bases with no gene match: 4. CDR1 and CDR2 from the germline V gene are SGHAT and FQNNGV.

The origin of this receptor is a man aged 18-30 years in good health. Some clones in this sample may be carry-over from other donors' samples. Sequenced input: naive CD8+ T cells from PBMCs. The chain joins TRBV11-2 to TRBJ2-7; 8 nucleotides agree with TRBD1. DNA for the CDR3: TGTGCCAGCAGCTTATGGACAGGGATTTACGAGCAGTACTTC. Translated, it gives CASSLWTGIYEQYF.